A single sample is the source of the 29 T cell receptor beta chains below, sequenced in a study of OX40 agonist ivuxolimab in advanced cancers. Library preparation was by the immunoSEQ multiplex PCR assay. The table was pulled from immuneACCESS by TCRdb, which kept in-frame rearrangements only. Such tables lose some clones; where checked, under half of the loss comes from unresolved V genes, and the rest has no known cause. The sample table lists 60,000 to 65,000 clones, under 90% of them with a count of one. Around 2.1% of the sample rests with the top ten. The input for sequencing was CD4+ or CD8+ T cells sorted from blood, taken in a trial of the OX40 agonist ivuxolimab. The source is an adult with an advanced solid tumor such as melanoma, head and neck, liver or kidney cancer.

The rearrangement joins TRBV28 to TRBJ1-5; D is unclear. Germline CDR1 reads MDHEN; CDR2 reads SYDVKM. CDR3 length equals 12 residues. Trimming stripped 10 bases from V and 4 bases from J, with 11 bases between. CDR3 in amino acids: CAITNLNQPQHF. CDR3 DNA: TGTGCCATCACAAACCTGAATCAGCCCCAGCATTTT. Based on the CDR3 plus reference TRBV28 and TRBJ1-5, the full variable domain is DVKVTQSSRYLVKRTGEKVFLECVQDMDHENMFWYRQDPGLGLRLIYFSYDVKMKEKGDIPEGYSVSREKKERFSLILESASTNQTSMYLCAITNLNQPQHFGDGTRLSIL.

The J gene is TRBJ1-3, the V gene TRBV9; 7 bases fit TRBD1. This CDR3 is built from 19 residues. The V segment lost 1 base and the J segment 0 bases; nucleotides outside the gene matches: 13. Looked up from germline, CDR1 is SGDLS and CDR2 is YYNGEE. The CDR3 protein is CASSVQAGQQPISGNTIYF. The CDR3 DNA reads as TGTGCCAGCAGCGTACAAGCGGGACAGCAGCCCATCTCTGGAAACACCATATATTTT. The variable domain in full, with the rest retrieved from reference TRBV9 and TRBJ1-3, is DSGVTQTPKHLITATGQRVTLRCSPRSGDLSVYWYQQSLDQGLQFLIQYYNGEERAKGNILERFSAQQFPDLHSELNLSSLELGDSALYFCASSVQAGQQPISGNTIYFGEGSWLTVV.

This clone was counted once. The J gene is TRBJ1-4, the V gene TRBV28; a weak D match, TRBD1 (5 bases). Trimming shortened V by 6 bases and J by 6 bases, and 11 bases separated the two germline ends. The germline V gene has CDR1 MDHEN and CDR2 SYDVKM. This CDR3 is built from 13 residues. In DNA, the CDR3 is TGTGCCAGCAGGCGGGACGGTTATGAAAAACTGTTTTTT. It translates to CASRRDGYEKLFF.

This rearrangement joins TRBV6-6 to TRBJ1-1; D remains ambiguous. The CDR3 loop spans 16 amino acids. Germline V lookup: CDR1 MNHNY, CDR2 SVGAGI (reference sequence). Trimming took off 7 bases at V and 2 bases at J, with 20 bases between the two ends. CDR3 amino acids: CASINSYGRSNTEAFF. CDR3 coding DNA: TGTGCCAGCATAAACAGTTACGGGCGGAGTAACACTGAAGCTTTCTTT.

The chain employs TRBV15 and TRBJ2-3, with unresolved D. Germline assignment: CDR1 LNHNV and CDR2 YYDKDF (reference sequence). The V end lost 0 bases, the J end lost 1 base, and 11 bases lay between the germline ends. CDR3 size: 16 residues. The DNA for the CDR3 is TGTGCCACCAGCAGAGACATCGGCGGAGGCACAGATACGCAGTATTTT. It yields the protein CATSRDIGGGTDTQYF.

In its sample, this clone was seen once. The CDR3 DNA is TGTGCCAGCACCCCCTGGGAGGGCGATCAGCCCCAGCATTTT. It encodes CASTPWEGDQPQHF. The chain employs TRBV28 and TRBJ1-5; D not resolved. CDR3 size: 14 residues. Trimming stripped 7 bases from V and 5 bases from J, with 15 bases between. CDR1 and CDR2 (germline): MDHEN, SYDVKM.

J is TRBJ2-5 and V is TRBV28, with a possible D match to TRBD1 (7 bases). Trimming shortened V by 2 bases and J by 4 bases, and 14 bases separated the two germline ends. Germline CDR1 is MDHEN and CDR2 is SYDVKM. CDR3 size: 15 residues. As DNA, the CDR3 is TGTGCCAGCAGTTTACTGACAGGGAGGTTAGAGACCCAGTACTTC. Translated: CASSLLTGRLETQYF.

This clone was found once. The chain has TRBV6-5 and TRBJ2-5; D gene uncertain. The ends were cut back, 2 bases at V and 1 base at J, with 8 bases in the middle. This CDR3 has 14 residues. Germline lookup yields CDR1 MNHEY and CDR2 SVGAGI. CDR3 coding DNA: TGTGCCAGCAGTTACAGCCTACCCCAAGAGACCCAGTACTTC. Protein product: CASSYSLPQETQYF.

The chain has TRBV6-4 and TRBJ2-1; TRBD1 matches 8 bases. CDR1 and CDR2 (germline): MRHNA, SNTAGT. The V segment lost 5 bases and the J segment 1 base; nucleotides outside the gene matches: 7. The CDR3 is 16 amino acids. The CDR3 region has the DNA TGTGCCAGCAGTAGACAGGGGACTGGGTCCTACAATGAGCAGTTCTTC. It yields the protein CASSRQGTGSYNEQFF.

This chain connects TRBV4-1 to TRBJ2-2; TRBD1 is a possible D gene (6 bases). Germline values: CDR1 MGHRA, CDR2 YSYEKL. The CDR3 is 15 residues long. V dropped 1 base and J dropped 2 bases, with 8 bases sitting between them. The chain's CDR3 is CASSQGTVNTGELFF. The CDR3 DNA reads as TGCGCCAGCAGCCAAGGGACAGTCAACACCGGGGAGCTGTTTTTT.

This sequence joins TRBV6-5 and TRBJ1-4; D uncertain. The V gene lost 0 bases and the J gene lost 0 bases, with 5 bases spanning the gap. Germline V CDR1 and CDR2: MNHEY, SVGAGI. The CDR3 is made up of 15 amino acids. CDR3: CASSYSGTTNEKLFF. The CDR3 DNA reads TGTGCCAGCAGTTACTCTGGGACAACTAATGAAAAACTGTTTTTT.

The rearrangement uses TRBV18 and TRBJ2-7; 11 bases fit TRBD1. V shed 3 bases and J 6 bases; nucleotides not matched to a gene: 1. CDR3 length: 13 residues. Germline V CDR1 and CDR2: KGHSH, LQKENI. For the CDR3, the DNA is TGTGCCAGCTCACCGGACAGGGGGCGCGAGCAGTACTTC. It is translated as CASSPDRGREQYF.

The chain combines TRBV11-3 with TRBJ2-1; D is perhaps TRBD1 or TRBD2 (5 bases each). This CDR3 region has 13 residues. The V and J ends lost 4 bases and 10 bases respectively, with 14 bases between them. Germline CDR1 reads SGHNT; CDR2 reads YENEEA. CDR3 amino acids: CASSSLTGREQFF. CDR3 coding DNA: TGTGCCAGCAGCTCCCTGACGGGGCGAGAGCAGTTCTTC.

The chain links TRBV10-1 to TRBJ2-7, with D hard to call. V was pared by 5 bases and J by 2 bases, with 10 bases between. There are 13 residues in the CDR3. In germline, CDR1 is WNHNN, CDR2 SYGVQD (reference sequence). The DNA of the CDR3 is TGCGCCAGCAGTAGCCGGGCAGCCTACGAGCAGTACTTC. This sequence encodes CASSSRAAYEQYF.

This sequence joins TRBV5-4 and TRBJ1-5; D unclear. Trimming cost V 0 bases and J 2 bases, with 9 bases left between them. From germline, CDR1 is SGHNT and CDR2 YYREEE (reference sequence). This CDR3 contains 15 residues. In DNA form, the CDR3 reads TGTGCCAGCAGCTTGGCCCCGGGTGGCAATCAGCCCCAGCATTTT. Amino acids: CASSLAPGGNQPQHF.

The V and J genes are TRBV11-2 and TRBJ1-1; D is unresolved. The CDR3 has 14 amino acids. CDR1 and CDR2 from the germline V gene are SGHAT and FQNNGV. Trimming took 5 bases from V and 4 from J, leaving 14 bases between them. In DNA form, the CDR3 reads TGTGCCAGCAGCCCCACCTCGATAAGCACTGAAGCTTTCTTT. Amino acid sequence: CASSPTSISTEAFF. Full variable domain (remainder filled in from reference TRBV11-2 and TRBJ1-1): EAGVAQSPRYKIIEKRQSVAFWCNPISGHATLYWYQQILGQGPKLLIQFQNNGVVDDSQLPKDRFSAERLKGVDSTLKIQPAKLEDSAVYLCASSPTSISTEAFFGQGTRLTVV.

This clone was observed a single time. J is TRBJ2-3 and V is TRBV18; TRBD2 aligns across 9 bases. This CDR3 contains 16 residues. J gave up 4 bases and V 3 bases, and 8 bases lay outside the gene matches. Germline V gene lookup returns CDR1 KGHSH and CDR2 LQKENI. The CDR3 sequence: CASSPSIAGAADTQYF. DNA of the CDR3: TGTGCCAGCTCACCGAGCATAGCGGGGGCGGCAGATACGCAGTATTTT.

This CDR3 reads CASSFDSPLHF. In DNA form, the CDR3 reads TGTGCCAGCAGTTTCGATTCACCCCTCCACTTT. J is TRBJ1-6 and V is TRBV28; D not resolved. The germline CDR1 and CDR2 sequences are MDHEN and SYDVKM. The ends were cut back, 3 bases at V and 8 bases at J, with 2 bases in the middle. The CDR3 loop spans 11 amino acids.

This clone came up once. V usage is TRBV28 and J usage is TRBJ2-5, with 9 bases fitting TRBD1. Germline V gene data show CDR1 as MDHEN and CDR2 as SYDVKM. This CDR3 has 17 residues. J lost 5 bases, V lost 5 bases, and 15 bases had no gene match. The CDR3 DNA follows: TGTGCCAGCAGTCACTTCCGCCTGAACAGGGGGCGGGAGACCCAGTACTTC. Its translation is CASSHFRLNRGRETQYF.

This rearrangement joins TRBV5-1 to TRBJ1-1; D unresolved. Germline V gene sequence: CDR1 SGHRS, CDR2 YFSETQ. Deletions cut 7 bases from V and 1 base from J, with 23 bases between. This CDR3 is built from 17 residues. The CDR3 DNA reads TGCGCCAGCCACTCGATCCTGGCTAGCACGAAGAACACTGAAGCTTTCTTT. Residues: CASHSILASTKNTEAFF. Supplemented by reference TRBV5-1 and TRBJ1-1, the full variable domain reads KAGVTQTPRYLIKTRGQQVTLSCSPISGHRSVSWYQQTPGQGLQFLFEYFSETQRNKGNFPGRFSGRQFSNSRSEMNVSTLELGDSALYLCASHSILASTKNTEAFFGQGTRLTVV.

The chain employs TRBV30 and TRBJ2-7; unclear D gene. Germline CDR1 and CDR2: GTSNPN and SVGIG (reference sequence). Deletions cut 0 bases from V and 1 base from J, with 10 bases between. CDR3 size: 14 residues. CDR3 nucleotide sequence: TGTGCCTGGAGTGTTGCGCAGGCGTCCTACGAGCAGTACTTC. It yields the protein CAWSVAQASYEQYF.

The chain couples TRBV5-1 to TRBJ2-5, with D tentatively TRBD2 (6 bases). Between the trimmed V and J ends, which lost 6 bases and 5 bases, there was a span of 14 bases. Germline values: CDR1 SGHRS, CDR2 YFSETQ. The CDR3 has 13 residues. CDR3 sequence reads: CASIPPAGETQYF. The CDR3 DNA sequence: TGCGCCAGCATCCCTCCGGCGGGGGAGACCCAGTACTTC. The complete variable domain, with remaining parts taken from reference TRBV5-1 and TRBJ2-5, reads KAGVTQTPRYLIKTRGQQVTLSCSPISGHRSVSWYQQTPGQGLQFLFEYFSETQRNKGNFPGRFSGRQFSNSRSEMNVSTLELGDSALYLCASIPPAGETQYFGPGTRLLVL.

The chain joins TRBV28 to TRBJ1-1; the D gene is possibly TRBD1 (5 bases). Germline CDR1 reads MDHEN; CDR2 reads SYDVKM. The CDR3 contains 15 residues. Trimming left V 6 bases short and J 2 bases short, with 16 bases between. The CDR3 DNA reads as TGTGCCAGCAGAATCCTCGGGACGGCAAACACTGAAGCTTTCTTT. Amino acid sequence: CASRILGTANTEAFF. Full variable domain (remainder filled in from reference TRBV28 and TRBJ1-1): DVKVTQSSRYLVKRTGEKVFLECVQDMDHENMFWYRQDPGLGLRLIYFSYDVKMKEKGDIPEGYSVSREKKERFSLILESASTNQTSMYLCASRILGTANTEAFFGQGTRLTVV.

Comment on this clone: Given the absence of the conserved phenylalanine or tryptophan at the CDR3 end, a read error is likely. The chain employs TRBV7-6 and TRBJ2-7; the match to TRBD2 covers 10 bases. The V segment lost 1 base and the J segment 3 bases; nucleotides outside the gene matches: 3. The CDR3 totals 15 residues. The germline V gene has CDR1 SGHVS and CDR2 FNYEAQ. CDR3 sequence reads: CASSLGAGGVYEQYL. CDR3 coding DNA: TGTGCCAGCAGCTTAGGAGCGGGGGGGGTCTACGAGCAGTACCTC.

The rearrangement joins TRBV6-5 to TRBJ2-7; TRBD2 matches 13 bases. Unmatched junction bases numbered 3, after V lost 6 bases and J lost 4 bases. In germline, CDR1 is MNHEY, CDR2 SVGAGI. CDR3 length equals 14 residues. The CDR3 DNA follows: TGTGCCAGCAGAAGGACTAGCGGGAGTTACGAGCAGTACTTC. It specifies CASRRTSGSYEQYF.

The sample holds one count of this clone. This sequence joins TRBV9 and TRBJ1-2, with D possibly being TRBD1 (5 bases). The germline V gene encodes CDR1 SGDLS and CDR2 YYNGEE. This CDR3 comprises 12 residues. V dropped 2 bases and J dropped 8 bases, with 10 bases sitting between them. CDR3 sequence: CASSVPQGGYTF. CDR3 nucleotides: TGTGCCAGCAGCGTTCCCCAGGGCGGCTACACCTTC.

The CDR3, as DNA: TGTGCCAGCAGCCCCGCGAGGACAGGGTACGAGCAGTACTTC. Its protein is CASSPARTGYEQYF. This chain joins TRBV6-5 and TRBJ2-7, with TRBD1 identical over 8 bases. The CDR3 runs to 14 residues. The germline V gene has CDR1 MNHEY and CDR2 SVGAGI. V shed 6 bases, J shed 4 bases, and the junction held 8 bases outside the gene matches.

This chain uses TRBV27 with TRBJ2-5, with TRBD1 identical over 9 bases. The length of the CDR3 is 17 residues. Germline CDR1 MNHEY, CDR2 SMNVEV (reference sequence). Trimming removed 10 bases from V and 1 base from J; junction bases left unmatched: 16. CDR3 nucleotide sequence: TGTGCCAACCCCCCCCACGGGACAGGGAAAGGCCAAGAGACCCAGTACTTC. As protein: CANPPHGTGKGQETQYF.

This chain uses TRBV30 with TRBJ2-5, with D perhaps assigned TRBD1 or TRBD2 (5 bases each). The CDR3 runs 14 residues. V was pared by 0 bases and J by 5 bases, with 13 bases between. CDR1 is GTSNPN and CDR2 is SVGIG in the germline V gene (reference sequence). CDR3 coding DNA: TGTGCCTGGAGTGTACGACAGTCGGGGGAGACCCAGTACTTC. The encoded protein is CAWSVRQSGETQYF.